This TCR beta chain comes out of a study of TIL therapy for anti-PD-1-resistant metastatic lung cancer (dated by TCRdb to about 2021). For context, the study as a whole: Enrolled patients had a median age of about 50 years (range about 38-80) and a median tumor PD-L1 proportion score of under 7%. Across the cohort, whole-exome sequencing showed a median non-synonymous tumor mutation burden of under 1.8 mutations per megabase. The cohort was composed predominantly of lung adenocarcinoma, with a few EGFR-mutant and two ALK-rearranged tumors included, and half of patients were identified as current or former smokers. Clonotypes were tracked across tumor, expanded TIL product and serial blood samples by T cell receptor beta sequencing of tumor and peripheral blood.

TCR beta CDR3 regions were amplified from genomic DNA by bias-controlled multiplex PCR with the immunoSEQ v3 hsTCRB kit. TCR libraries were sequenced on an Illumina NextSeq 500 to around 2.2 million read pairs for survey level or about 5-6 million for deep level. Processing in the source paper ran as follows. The immunoSEQ Analyzer software assigned V, D and J genes, filtered out non-productive sequences, and reported clonality. To compare repertoires between infused TIL and blood, productive Simpson clonality was used along with the Morisita overlap index of productive TRB rearrangements. TCRdb obtained this table from immuneACCESS and retained in-frame rearrangements with V and J assigned. These tables miss some clones; where compared with another copy, unresolved V genes account for less than half of the shortfall, and the remainder is unexplained. That table is the source of V, J and clone size, and D and trimming were worked out from the DNA. The table for this sample lists approximately 27,000 clones; just under 75% of them were counted only once. Clones ranked in the top ten supply 7% to 9% of the sample.

What the research found in general, with its limitations: The study protocol defined all tumor marker inferences as exploratory. Because the cohort was highly selected, with more treatment-naive, never-smoker and oncogene-addicted patients than is typical, generalizability is limited. Clonal turnover during TIL culture was high, and many clones enriched in the product were not detected in the baseline tumor, suggesting clonal contraction instead of faithful expansion. Compared with baseline intratumoral T cells, expanded TIL cultures were more clonal and less diverse (median clonality roughly 6.5% vs 31%, p < 0.0001).

CDR1 and CDR2 are read off the germline V gene as SQVTM and ANQGSEA. The cysteine opens and the phenylalanine closes a CDR3 of 12 amino acids. The CDR3 DNA has 36 bases and is translated from base 1. V was cut back by 4 bases and J by 2 bases, leaving a gap of 9 bases between them. The time point label corresponds to: pre-treatment sample, taken before nivolumab and TIL therapy. The baseline tumor samples were excised metastases, mostly pleural nodules or supraclavicular lymph nodes, taken from the same resection that was used to grow TIL. Tumors were harvested before any PD-1/PD-L1 blockade; patients then received nivolumab, and those progressing received lymphodepletion, expanded TIL infusion and IL-2. Adults with stage 4 NSCLC were enrolled in a dual-center phase I trial from 2017 to January 2020. Samples were obtained from a single-arm, open-label phase I trial in which tumor-infiltrating lymphocyte therapy with nivolumab was evaluated in advanced non-small cell lung cancer. Parts of each resected tumor were snap-frozen in liquid nitrogen and kept at -80 degrees C. Tumor regions of interest were chosen on H&E sections by laser-capture macrodissection, pulverized into 15 mg aliquots, and extracted with Qiagen Allprep kits.

A few counts support this clone. Its binding antigen is unknown. No much larger clonotype is one base removed from it; base qualities were not supplied. The V and J segments used are TRBV29-1 and TRBJ2-7; the D gene is unclear. The starting material was tumor tissue, obtained at baseline. This receptor was identified in a person between 25 and 80 years old with non-small cell lung cancer. The DNA is as follows: TGCAGCGTTGGGGCTGATCCCTACGAGCAGTACTTC. Translation gives CSVGADPYEQYF.